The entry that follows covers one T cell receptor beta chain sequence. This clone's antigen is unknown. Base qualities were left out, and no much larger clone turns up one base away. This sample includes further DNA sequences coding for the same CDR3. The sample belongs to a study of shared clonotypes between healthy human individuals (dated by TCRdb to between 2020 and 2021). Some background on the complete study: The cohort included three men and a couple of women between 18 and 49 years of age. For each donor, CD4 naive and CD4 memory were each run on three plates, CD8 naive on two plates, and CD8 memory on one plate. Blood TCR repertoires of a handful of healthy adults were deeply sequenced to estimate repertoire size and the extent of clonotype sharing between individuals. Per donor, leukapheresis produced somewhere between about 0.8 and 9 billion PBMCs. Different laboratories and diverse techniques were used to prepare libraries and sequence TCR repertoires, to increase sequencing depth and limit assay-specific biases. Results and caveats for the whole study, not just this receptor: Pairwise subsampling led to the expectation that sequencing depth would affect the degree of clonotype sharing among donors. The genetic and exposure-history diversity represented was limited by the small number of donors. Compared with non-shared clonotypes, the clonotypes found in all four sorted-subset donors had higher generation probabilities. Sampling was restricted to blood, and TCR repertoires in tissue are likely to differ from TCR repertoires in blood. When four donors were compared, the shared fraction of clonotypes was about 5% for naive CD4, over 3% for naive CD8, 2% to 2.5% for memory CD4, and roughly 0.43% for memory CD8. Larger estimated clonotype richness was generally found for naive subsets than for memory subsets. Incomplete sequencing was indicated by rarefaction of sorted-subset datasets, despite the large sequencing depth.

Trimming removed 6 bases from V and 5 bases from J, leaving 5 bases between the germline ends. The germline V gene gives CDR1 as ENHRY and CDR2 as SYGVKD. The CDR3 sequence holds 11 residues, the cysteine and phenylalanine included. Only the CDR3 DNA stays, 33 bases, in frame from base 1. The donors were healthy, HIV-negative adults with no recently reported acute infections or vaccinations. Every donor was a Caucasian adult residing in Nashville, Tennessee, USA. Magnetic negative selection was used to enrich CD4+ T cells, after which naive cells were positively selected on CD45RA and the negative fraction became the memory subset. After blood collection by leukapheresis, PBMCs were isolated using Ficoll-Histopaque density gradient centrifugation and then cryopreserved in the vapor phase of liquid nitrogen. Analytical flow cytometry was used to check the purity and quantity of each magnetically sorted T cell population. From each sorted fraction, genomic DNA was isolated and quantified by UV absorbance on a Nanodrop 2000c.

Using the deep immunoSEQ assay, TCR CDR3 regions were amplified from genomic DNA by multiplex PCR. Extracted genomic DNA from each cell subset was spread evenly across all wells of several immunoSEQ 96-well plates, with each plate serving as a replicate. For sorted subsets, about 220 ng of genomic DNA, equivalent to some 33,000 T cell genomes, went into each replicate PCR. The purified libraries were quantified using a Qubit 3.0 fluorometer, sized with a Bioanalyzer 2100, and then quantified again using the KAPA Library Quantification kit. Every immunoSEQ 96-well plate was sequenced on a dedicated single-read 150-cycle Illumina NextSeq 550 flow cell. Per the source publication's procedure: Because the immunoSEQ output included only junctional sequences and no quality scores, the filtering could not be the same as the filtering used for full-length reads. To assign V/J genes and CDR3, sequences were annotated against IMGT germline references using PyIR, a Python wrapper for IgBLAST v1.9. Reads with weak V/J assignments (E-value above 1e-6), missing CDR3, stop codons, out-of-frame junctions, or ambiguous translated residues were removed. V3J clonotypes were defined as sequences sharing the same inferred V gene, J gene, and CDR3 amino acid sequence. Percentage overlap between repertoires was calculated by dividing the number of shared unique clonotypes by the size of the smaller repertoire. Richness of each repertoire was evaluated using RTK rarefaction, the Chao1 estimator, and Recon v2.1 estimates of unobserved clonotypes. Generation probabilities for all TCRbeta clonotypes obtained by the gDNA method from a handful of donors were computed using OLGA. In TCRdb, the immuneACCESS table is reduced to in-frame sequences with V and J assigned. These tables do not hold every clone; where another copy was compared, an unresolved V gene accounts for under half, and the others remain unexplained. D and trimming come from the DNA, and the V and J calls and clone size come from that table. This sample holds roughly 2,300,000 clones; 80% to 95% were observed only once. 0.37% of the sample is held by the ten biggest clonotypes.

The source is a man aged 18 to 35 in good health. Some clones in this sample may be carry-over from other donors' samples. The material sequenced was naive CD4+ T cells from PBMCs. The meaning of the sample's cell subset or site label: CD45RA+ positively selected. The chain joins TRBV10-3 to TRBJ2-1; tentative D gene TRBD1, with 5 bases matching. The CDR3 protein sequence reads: CAIRTDNEQFF. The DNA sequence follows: TGTGCCATCAGGACAGACAATGAGCAGTTCTTC.